This T cell receptor (beta chain) was found in a study of human T cells and chemical hapten exposure. Described time point: pre-sensitization, week 0. The sample's treatment: therapeutic diphenylcyclopropenone sensitization with weekly scalp DPC. One entry per CDR3 protein, called by TCRdb with MiXCR from the RACE reads. The data show some 250,000 distinct CDR3 sequences, about 7.7% seen once. From germline, CDR1 is MGHRA and CDR2 YSYEKL. The CDR3 is made up of 15 amino acids. V trimming: 3 bases; J trimming: 3 bases; junction bases outside the gene matches: 7. The clonotype originates from a young man with alopecia areata. Some clones in this sample may be carry-over from other donors' samples. Material: whole blood, obtained in connection with sensitization to the hapten diphenylcyclopropenone (DPC). The gene calls are TRBV4-1 and TRBJ2-5; 7 bases align to TRBD2. The CDR3 DNA reads TGCGCCAGCAGCCAGGTGACTAGCCCTAAAGAGACCCAGTACTTC. Translating gives CASSQVTSPKETQYF.